The clone carrying this T cell receptor beta chain was recorded many times. This sample stems from a study of T cells in Graves' hyperthyroidism and ophthalmopathy. These patients, aged 18 to 65, had recently diagnosed hyperthyroidism lasting under 2 months. Uncontrolled infection, other autoimmune disease, pregnancy or lactation disqualified patients from enrolment. Diagnoses rested on clinical symptoms, serum thyroxine and TRAb, thyroid ultrasound and orbital computed tomography. Blood was drawn at first hyperthyroidism diagnosis, before any ophthalmopathy symptoms. The source material, RNA transcripts, was used to amplify TCR beta CDR3 regions. A first-round RT-PCR of the TCR CDR3 used the HTBI primer set. TCRdb passed the multiplex PCR reads through MiXCR, listing each CDR3 protein once. The sample holds more than 250,000 distinct CDR3 sequences, 15% seen once. Sequencing was performed on blood. This sequence originates from a woman aged 50 to 60 with Graves' hyperthyroidism that later progressed to Graves' ophthalmopathy.

The CDR3 DNA sequence: TGCGCCAGCAGCTTGGCTACAGGGAGCCCTGGTCCAGATACGCAGTATTTT. Residues: CASSLATGSPGPDTQYF. The chain uses TRBV5-1 and TRBJ2-3; perhaps TRBD1 as D (6 bases). The CDR3 is 17 amino acids. Germline V gene data show CDR1 as SGHRS and CDR2 as YFSETQ. Trimming pared 0 bases from V and 4 bases from J, leaving 18 bases between.